The rows below give T cell receptor beta chains drawn from one sample of a study of T cell responses to AZD1222 COVID-19 vaccine. Produced via immunoSEQ multiplex PCR; TCRdb's table is partial and in-frame only. Of some 130,000 clones detected, 80% to 90% appear once; the ten largest clones hold roughly a sixth. This material consisted of peripheral blood, taken on day 0 of MenACWY control vaccination. The receptor set was obtained from an adult in good health. Each CDR3 is given without its conserved first and last residue. D genes are given only for firm matches.

D: TRBD2
V: TRBV29-1
CDR3: SARGLAGGLSYNEQF

D: TRBD2
V: TRBV6-6
CDR3: ASRPSGPETQY

D: -
V: TRBV15
CDR3: ATSETVNYEQY

D: -
V: TRBV5-6
CDR3: ASSYQWGEAF

D: -
V: TRBV29-1
CDR3: SVADYEQY

D: -
V: TRBV6-5
CDR3: ASRIPGSNYGYT

D: -
V: TRBV5-5
CDR3: ASNFPDRPTGELF

D: -
V: TRBV11-2
CDR3: ASSSSPVIPEAF

D: -
V: TRBV10-2
CDR3: ASGLEALAGELF

D: TRBD2
V: TRBV28
CDR3: ASRLSGTSGSRMIADTQY

D: -
V: TRBV2
CDR3: ASKKGWSEKLF

D: TRBD2
V: TRBV7-3
CDR3: ASSLTSGTADTQY

D: TRBD1
V: TRBV7-9
CDR3: ASSFGWRQGQDQPQH

D: -
V: TRBV2
CDR3: ASSGGQGFNEQY

D: TRBD1
V: TRBV11-2
CDR3: ASSSGQGNEAF

D: -
V: TRBV2
CDR3: ASSGGWSTDTQY

D: TRBD1
V: TRBV5-1
CDR3: ASSPRQGAGELF

D: -
V: TRBV5-1
CDR3: ASSPGLRGYNYGYT

D: TRBD1
V: TRBV27
CDR3: ASSMTLRQGEYGYT

D: TRBD1
V: TRBV30
CDR3: AWSPGQGRGKQF

D: -
V: TRBV5-8
CDR3: ASELAQGRGNTEAF

D: -
V: TRBV19
CDR3: ASRPPQGSGNTIY

D: TRBD1
V: TRBV15
CDR3: ATSFGTGDNSNQPQH

D: -
V: TRBV27
CDR3: ASKFMQRGGYT

D: -
V: TRBV5-1
CDR3: ASSDFIGGGYT

D: -
V: TRBV19
CDR3: ASREAGEVGEQY

D: TRBD2
V: TRBV9
CDR3: ASSAGGGTGETQY

D: -
V: TRBV6-1
CDR3: ASSDWGGTEAF

D: -
V: TRBV2
CDR3: ASSETSESGDTQY

D: TRBD1
V: TRBV28
CDR3: ASSWTGRNQPQH

D: TRBD1
V: TRBV28
CDR3: ASSLLGRGNSPLH

D: -
V: TRBV28
CDR3: ASSLGGAGLDSAF

D: -
V: TRBV28
CDR3: ASTIGRPYEQY

D: TRBD2
V: TRBV28
CDR3: ASSLLGIGREQSTDTQY

D: -
V: TRBV19
CDR3: ASSRGGQPQH

D: -
V: TRBV5-5
CDR3: ASSFSQGSSPLH

D: -
V: TRBV3-1/TRBV3-2
CDR3: ASSHIHYGYT

D: -
V: TRBV7-8
CDR3: ASSLGSGRADTQY

D: -
V: TRBV7-9
CDR3: ASSLDPSGEKLF

D: -
V: TRBV19
CDR3: ASSALGGQPQH

D: -
V: TRBV4-2
CDR3: ASSQELEQLYEQY

D: -
V: TRBV3-1/TRBV3-2
CDR3: ASSQDLHGSSTDTQY

D: -
V: TRBV27
CDR3: ASSFPSGREQY

D: -
V: TRBV3-1/TRBV3-2
CDR3: ASSPRGSGNTIY

D: TRBD1
V: TRBV5-6
CDR3: ASSYRTGNYGYT

D: TRBD2
V: TRBV10-1
CDR3: ASSESTSGGHEQY

D: -
V: TRBV11-2
CDR3: ASSPRGTSYEQY

D: TRBD2
V: TRBV2
CDR3: ASSDAGGVYEQY